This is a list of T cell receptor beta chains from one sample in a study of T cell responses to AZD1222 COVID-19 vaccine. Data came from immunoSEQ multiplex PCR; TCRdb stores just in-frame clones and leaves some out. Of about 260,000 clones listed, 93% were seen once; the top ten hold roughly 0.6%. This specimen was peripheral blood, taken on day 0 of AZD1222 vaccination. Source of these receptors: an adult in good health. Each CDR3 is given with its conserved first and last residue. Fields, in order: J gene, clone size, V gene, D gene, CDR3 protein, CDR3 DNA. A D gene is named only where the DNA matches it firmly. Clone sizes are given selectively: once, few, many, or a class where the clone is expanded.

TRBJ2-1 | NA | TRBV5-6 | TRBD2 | CASSFSGSGRYEQFF | TGTGCCAGCAGCTTTAGCGGGTCCGGGCGTTATGAGCAGTTCTTC
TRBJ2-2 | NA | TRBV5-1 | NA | CASSLVRPSNTGELFF | TGCGCCAGCAGCTTGGTGCGGCCTTCGAACACCGGGGAGCTGTTTTTT
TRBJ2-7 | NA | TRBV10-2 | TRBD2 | CASSVRREGYEQYF | TGCGCCAGCAGTGTGCGGCGGGAGGGGTACGAGCAGTACTTC
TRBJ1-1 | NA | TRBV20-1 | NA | CSASAPIQGNTEAFF | TGCAGTGCTAGTGCGCCGATCCAGGGGAACACTGAAGCTTTCTTT
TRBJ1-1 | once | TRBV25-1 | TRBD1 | CASSDPRTGGTEAFF | TGTGCCAGCAGTGATCCCCGGACAGGGGGCACTGAAGCTTTCTTT
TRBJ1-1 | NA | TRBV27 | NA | CASSLLGSTEAFF | TGTGCCAGCAGTTTATTGGGTTCCACTGAAGCTTTCTTT
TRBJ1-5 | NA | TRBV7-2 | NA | CASSFDSNQPQHF | TGTGCCAGCAGCTTCGATAGCAATCAGCCCCAGCATTTT
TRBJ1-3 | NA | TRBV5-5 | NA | CASSLLLVSGNTIYF | TGTGCCAGCAGCTTGCTTTTGGTCTCTGGAAACACCATATATTTT
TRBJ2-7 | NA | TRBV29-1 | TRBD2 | CSVVQGLGYEQYF | TGCAGCGTTGTACAGGGACTAGGCTACGAGCAGTACTTC
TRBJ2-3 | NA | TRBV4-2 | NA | CASSLEAAGSDTQYF | TGTGCCAGCAGCCTAGAAGCGGCGGGGTCAGATACGCAGTATTTT
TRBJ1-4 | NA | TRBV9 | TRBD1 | CASSLSGTGREKLFF | TGTGCCAGCAGTCTTTCCGGGACAGGCCGTGAAAAACTGTTTTTT
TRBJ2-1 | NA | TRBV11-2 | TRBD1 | CASSLLGTGLYNEQFF | TGTGCCAGCAGCTTACTCGGGACAGGGTTATACAATGAGCAGTTCTTC
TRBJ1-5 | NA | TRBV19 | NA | CASSWTVGSNQPQHF | TGTGCCAGTAGTTGGACGGTGGGGAGCAATCAGCCCCAGCATTTT
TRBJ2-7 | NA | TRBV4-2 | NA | CASSQDMTREQYF | TGTGCCAGCAGCCAAGATATGACCCGGGAGCAGTACTTC
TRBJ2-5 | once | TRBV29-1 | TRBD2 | CSVLTSGGGETQYF | TGCAGCGTTCTAACGAGCGGGGGGGGCGAGACCCAGTACTTC
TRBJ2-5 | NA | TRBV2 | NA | CASTLNSKETQYF | TGTGCCAGTACCCTAAACAGTAAAGAGACCCAGTACTTC
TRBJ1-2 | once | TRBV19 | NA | CASRRPGVYGYTF | TGTGCCAGTAGACGCCCGGGCGTCTATGGCTACACCTTC
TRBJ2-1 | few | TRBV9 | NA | CASSVQAGLRSYNEQFF | TGTGCCAGCAGCGTACAAGCCGGACTTCGCTCCTACAATGAGCAGTTCTTC
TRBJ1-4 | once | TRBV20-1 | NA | CSASTDGIEKLFF | TGCAGTGCTAGTACGGACGGAATTGAAAAACTGTTTTTT
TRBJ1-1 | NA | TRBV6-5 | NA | CASCLTAGTEAFF | TGTGCCAGTTGCCTGACCGCTGGCACTGAAGCTTTCTTT
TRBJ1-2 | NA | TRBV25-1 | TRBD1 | CASSGGTVPYGYTF | TGTGCCAGCAGTGGCGGGACAGTCCCATATGGCTACACCTTC
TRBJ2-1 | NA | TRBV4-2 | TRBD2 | CASSQTGTSGGAWDNEQFF | TGTGCCAGCAGCCAGACCGGGACTAGCGGGGGGGCCTGGGACAATGAGCAGTTCTTC
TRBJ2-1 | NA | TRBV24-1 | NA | CATSDRGANLNEQFF | TGTGCCACCAGTGATCGTGGGGCCAACCTCAATGAGCAGTTCTTC
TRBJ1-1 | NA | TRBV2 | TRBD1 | CASSDLAGGTEAFF | TGTGCCAGCAGTGATTTGGCAGGGGGCACTGAAGCTTTCTTT
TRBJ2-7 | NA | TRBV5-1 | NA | CASSSGTASSYEQYF | TGCGCCAGCAGCTCCGGGACTGCCAGCTCCTACGAGCAGTACTTC
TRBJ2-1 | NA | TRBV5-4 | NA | CASTDQLNYEQFF | TGTGCCAGCACCGATCAATTGAACTATGAGCAGTTCTTC
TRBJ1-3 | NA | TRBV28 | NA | CASTTGGISGNTIYF | TGTGCCAGCACAACGGGAGGGATCTCTGGAAACACCATATATTTT
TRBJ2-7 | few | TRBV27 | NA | CASRKGGVNNEQYF | TGTGCCAGCCGCAAAGGGGGGGTTAATAACGAGCAGTACTTC
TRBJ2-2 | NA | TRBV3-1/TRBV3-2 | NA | CASSQSMPGELFF | TGTGCCAGCAGCCAAAGTATGCCCGGGGAGCTGTTTTTT
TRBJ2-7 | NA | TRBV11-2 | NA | CASSFSGTPYEQYF | TGTGCCAGCAGCTTCTCCGGGACACCCTACGAGCAGTACTTC
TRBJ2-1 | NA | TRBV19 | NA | CASSQAREQFF | TGTGCCAGTAGTCAGGCCCGTGAGCAGTTCTTC
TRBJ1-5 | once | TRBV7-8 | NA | CASSLSTPTNQPQHF | TGTGCCAGCAGCTTAAGCACGCCAACTAATCAGCCCCAGCATTTT
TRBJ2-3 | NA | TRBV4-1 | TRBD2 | CASSQAGLAGTDTQYF | TGCGCCAGCAGCCAAGCCGGACTAGCGGGCACAGATACGCAGTATTTT
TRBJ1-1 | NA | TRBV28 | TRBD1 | CASSRTGGAIEAFF | TGTGCCAGCAGTAGGACAGGGGGGGCCATTGAAGCTTTCTTT
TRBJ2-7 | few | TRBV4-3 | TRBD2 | CASSQREGSYEQYF | TGCGCCAGCAGCCAGCGGGAGGGAAGCTACGAGCAGTACTTC
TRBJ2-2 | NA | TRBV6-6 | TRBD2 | CASSLRGEGGELFF | TGTGCCAGCAGTCTTCGGGGGGAAGGCGGGGAGCTGTTTTTT
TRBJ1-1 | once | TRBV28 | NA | CASSPVGAGTEAFF | TGTGCCAGCAGCCCGGTAGGGGCGGGAACTGAAGCTTTCTTT
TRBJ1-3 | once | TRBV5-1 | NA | CASSPPQGAGNTIYF | TGCGCCAGCAGCCCCCCGCAGGGAGCTGGAAACACCATATATTTT
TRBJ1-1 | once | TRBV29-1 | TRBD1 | CSVREGGAYTEAFF | TGCAGCGTTAGAGAAGGGGGCGCGTACACTGAAGCTTTCTTT
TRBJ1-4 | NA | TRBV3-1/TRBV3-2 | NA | CASSQSVGLYQEKLFF | TGTGCCAGCAGCCAGTCGGTAGGACTATACCAGGAAAAACTGTTTTTT
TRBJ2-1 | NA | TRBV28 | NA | CASRRKDTWGNEQFF | TGTGCCAGCAGGCGAAAAGACACTTGGGGGAATGAGCAGTTCTTC
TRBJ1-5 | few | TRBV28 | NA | CASSLTRLRQPQHF | TGTGCCAGCAGTCTTACGCGTCTAAGGCAGCCCCAGCATTTT
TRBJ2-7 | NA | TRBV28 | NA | CASSLPGGYEQYF | TGTGCCAGCAGTTTACCCGGGGGATACGAGCAGTACTTC
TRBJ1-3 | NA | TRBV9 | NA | CASSVDPLGGNTIYF | TGTGCCAGCAGCGTCGACCCTCTTGGGGGAAACACCATATATTTT
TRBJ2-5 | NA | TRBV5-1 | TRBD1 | CASSTGTEQETQYF | TGCGCCAGCAGCACGGGGACAGAGCAAGAGACCCAGTACTTC
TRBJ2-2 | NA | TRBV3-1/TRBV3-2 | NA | CASRDFESGELFF | TGTGCCAGCAGGGATTTTGAGTCGGGGGAGCTGTTTTTT
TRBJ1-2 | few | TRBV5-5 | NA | CASSLEGAIGYTF | TGTGCCAGCAGCTTGGAGGGAGCCATTGGCTACACCTTC
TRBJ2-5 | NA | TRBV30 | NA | CAWSVRRSIGTQYF | TGTGCCTGGAGTGTACGCAGGTCCATCGGGACCCAGTACTTC
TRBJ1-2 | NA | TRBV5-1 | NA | CASSYSGATGYTF | TGCGCCAGCAGCTATTCAGGCGCGACGGGCTACACCTTC
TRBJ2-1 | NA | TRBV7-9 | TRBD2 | CASSLARTSGHSNNEQFF | TGTGCCAGCAGCTTGGCCAGGACTAGCGGGCATTCGAACAATGAGCAGTTCTTC
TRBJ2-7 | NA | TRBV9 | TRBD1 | CASSVSGQGPHEQYF | TGTGCCAGCAGCGTTTCCGGACAGGGTCCCCACGAGCAGTACTTC